This T cell receptor (beta chain) was profiled in a study of cytomegalovirus exposure and HLA in healthy donors. Method: immunoSEQ multiplex PCR; TCRdb's copy keeps in-frame clones and lacks some. Of some 200,000 clones in the sample, 85% to 95% were seen once. CDR1 SEHNR and CDR2 FQNEAQ come from the germline V gene (reference sequence). V dropped 2 bases and J dropped 2 bases, with 10 bases sitting between them. This CDR3 is 14 amino acids long. The sample holds one count of this clone. The TCR sequence derives from a woman between 18 and 29 years old in good health and CMV-seronegative. The sequencing input was PBMCs. This chain links TRBV7-9 with TRBJ2-7, with D perhaps TRBD1 (6 bases). This CDR3 is CASSLLGGTYEQYF. The CDR3 nucleotides read TGTGCCAGCAGCTTACTAGGGGGAACCTACGAGCAGTACTTC.